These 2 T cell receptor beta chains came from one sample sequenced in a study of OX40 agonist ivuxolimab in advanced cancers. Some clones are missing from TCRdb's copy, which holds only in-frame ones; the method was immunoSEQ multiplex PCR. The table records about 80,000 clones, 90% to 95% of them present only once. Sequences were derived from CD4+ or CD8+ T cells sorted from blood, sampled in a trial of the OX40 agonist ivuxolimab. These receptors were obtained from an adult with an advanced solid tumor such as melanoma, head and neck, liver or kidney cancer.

CDR3 protein: CASRRGHSNQPQHF. In nucleotides, the CDR3 is TGTGCCAGCAGGCGGGGTCATAGCAATCAGCCCCAGCATTTT. The chain combines TRBV28 with TRBJ1-5; D gene ambiguous. The CDR3 has 14 amino acids. V was clipped by 6 bases and J by 0 bases, with 9 bases between them. Looked up from germline, CDR1 is MDHEN and CDR2 is SYDVKM.

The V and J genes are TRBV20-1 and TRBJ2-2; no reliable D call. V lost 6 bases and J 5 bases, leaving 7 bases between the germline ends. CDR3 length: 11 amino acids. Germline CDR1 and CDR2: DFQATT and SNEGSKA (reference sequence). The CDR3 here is CSAARTGELFF. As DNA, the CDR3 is TGCAGTGCCGCCAGGACCGGGGAGCTGTTTTTT.